This T cell receptor beta chain was profiled in a study of blood T cell repertoires in COVID-19. Across the study: From T cells, B-cell-depleted T cells, or PBMCs came the material, which was cDNA or gDNA.

The CDR3 has 13 amino acids. CDR1 SEHNR and CDR2 FQNEAQ come from the germline V gene (reference sequence). Deletions cut 6 bases from V and 4 bases from J, with 10 bases between. Clinical history as reported by participants underpinned cohort assignment. Exposed participants encountered a COVID-19 case during the 2 weeks preceding study entry. Measured with immunoSEQ multiplex PCR; TCRdb has only the in-frame clones, and not every one. Of 220,000 or so clones listed, roughly 89% are singletons. Sequenced input: PBMCs or T cells enriched from blood (not recorded which). The V gene is TRBV7-9, the J gene TRBJ1-5; D possibly corresponds to TRBD1 (5 bases). This receptor was taken from a young man who had been exposed to COVID-19. Here the CDR3 DNA reads TGTGCCAGCAGGGCGACAGCTAATCAGCCCCAGCATTTT. Its protein product is CASRATANQPQHF. Combining the CDR3 with reference TRBV7-9 and TRBJ1-5 gives the whole variable domain DTGVSQNPRHKITKRGQNVTFRCDPISEHNRLYWYRQTLGQGPEFLTYFQNEAQLEKSRLLSDRFSAERPKGSFSTLEIQRTEQGDSAMYLCASRATANQPQHFGDGTRLSIL.